This T cell receptor (beta chain) was captured by sequencing in a study of blood T cell repertoires in COVID-19. Study background: The study drew acute and convalescent COVID-19 samples from the United States, Italy and Spain. In each case, the material was cDNA or gDNA derived from T cells, B-cell-depleted T cells, or PBMCs.

The J segment lost 4 bases and the V segment lost 5 bases, leaving 5 bases of the junction unmatched. The CDR3 loop spans 16 amino acids. Germline V CDR1 and CDR2: GTSNPN, SVGIG (reference sequence). Original handling: By means of reference gene primer amplification, nucleated cell counts were estimated. Repertoires were generated with immunoSEQ multiplex PCR, while TCRdb's copy carries only in-frame clones and drops some. For V, J and clone size, that table is used; D and trimming come from the DNA. Of tens of thousands of clones detected, 82% appear once; the ten largest clones hold more than 4%. This chain uses TRBV30 with TRBJ2-2, with 15 bases fitting TRBD2. Sequencing was performed on peripheral blood. This receptor was taken from a woman aged 60-75 years with acute or convalescent COVID-19. The CDR3 region is CAWGGLAGGSTGELFF. For the CDR3, the DNA is TGTGCCTGGGGGGGACTAGCGGGAGGTTCCACCGGGGAGCTGTTTTTT.